The 14 T cell receptor beta chains given below trace back to one sample, sequenced in a study of blood T cell repertoires in COVID-19. The method was immunoSEQ multiplex PCR; TCRdb's version includes in-frame clones alone and lacks a portion of them. The sample yields about 68,000 clones, 87% seen once. Sequenced material: peripheral blood. The receptors shown here come from a man aged 50-60 years with active COVID-19.

The chain couples TRBV11-1 to TRBJ1-2; 10 bases fit TRBD1. Looked up from germline, CDR1 is SGHAT and CDR2 is FQDESV (reference sequence). Germline trimming cut 4 bases from V and 2 bases from J; bases unmatched to any gene: 7. This CDR3 region has 16 residues. CDR3 residues: CASSSFPGQGNYGYTF. The CDR3 DNA sequence: TGTGCCAGCAGCTCCTTCCCGGGACAGGGGAACTATGGCTACACCTTC. Combining the CDR3 with reference TRBV11-1 and TRBJ1-2 gives the whole variable domain EAEVAQSPRYKITEKSQAVAFWCDPISGHATLYWYRQILGQGPELLVQFQDESVVDDSQLPKDRFSAERLKGVDSTLKIQPAELGDSAMYLCASSSFPGQGNYGYTFGSGTRLTVV.

V gene TRBV21-1 combines with J gene TRBJ2-1; TRBD1 is the table's D call and was not checked against the DNA. TRBV21-1 is tagged as a pseudogene. The length of the CDR3 is 16 residues. The CDR3 bases are TGTGCCAGCAGCAAAGGCCGACAGGGGTCCTACAATGAGCAGTTCTTC. It translates to CASSKGRQGSYNEQFF.

The genes are TRBV6-1 and TRBJ2-7; D might be TRBD1 (6 bases). V gave up 2 bases and J gave up 0 bases, with 11 bases separating them. This CDR3 has 15 amino acids. Germline V gene lookup returns CDR1 MNHNS and CDR2 SASEGT. The CDR3 region is CASSERGRSSYEQYF. CDR3 coding DNA: TGTGCCAGCAGTGAAAGGGGGAGAAGCTCCTACGAGCAGTACTTC.

The V gene is TRBV2, the J gene TRBJ1-1; TRBD1 aligns across 10 bases. The junction had 8 bases not matched to a gene; V was cut back by 9 bases and J by 7 bases. The CDR3 contains 13 residues. Germline V gene data show CDR1 as SNHLY and CDR2 as FYNNEI. The CDR3 protein is CARAGQGSHEAFF. In nucleotides, the CDR3 is TGTGCCAGGGCGGGACAGGGGTCCCATGAAGCTTTCTTT. Complete variable domain (other parts from reference TRBV2 and TRBJ1-1): EPEVTQTPSHQVTQMGQEVILRCVPISNHLYFYWYRQILGQKVEFLVSFYNNEISEKSEIFDDQFSVERPDGSNFTLKIRSTKLEDSAMYFCARAGQGSHEAFFGQGTRLTVV.

The CDR3 DNA sequence: TGTGCCAGTAGTAGGACTAGCGGGGGTTACAATGAGCAGTTCTTC. It encodes CASSRTSGGYNEQFF. This rearrangement joins TRBV19 to TRBJ2-1; 13 bases line up with TRBD2. The CDR3 length is 15 residues. V gave up 4 bases and J gave up 4 bases; unmatched junction bases: 1. Germline V gives CDR1 LNHDA, CDR2 SQIVND (reference sequence).

This chain joins TRBV28 and TRBJ1-3; 10 bases map to TRBD1. The CDR3 covers 19 residues. Per germline, CDR1 MDHEN and CDR2 SYDVKM. V lost 7 bases to trimming and J lost 0 bases; unmatched junction nucleotides: 15. The CDR3 bases are TGTGCCAGCACTTCCTTGGGACAGGGGAAGGGAAACTCTGGAAACACCATATATTTT. Translation: CASTSLGQGKGNSGNTIYF.

The chain combines TRBV24-1 with TRBJ2-5, with 10 positions matching TRBD2. Germline V CDR1 and CDR2: KGHDR, SFDVKD. This CDR3 region has 16 residues. The V segment lost 1 base and the J segment 1 base; nucleotides outside the gene matches: 2. CDR3 region: CATSDFKREGQETQYF. DNA of the CDR3: TGTGCCACCAGTGATTTCAAGCGGGAGGGCCAAGAGACCCAGTACTTC.

The sample holds a few counts of this clone. The chain links TRBV19 to TRBJ2-7; TRBD1 matches 8 bases. CDR3 length: 14 residues. V was pared by 4 bases and J by 3 bases, with 5 bases of the junction left unmatched. CDR1 and CDR2 (germline): LNHDA, SQIVND (reference sequence). The CDR3 protein is CASSRTGSDYEQYF. The CDR3 region has the DNA TGTGCCAGTAGTAGGACAGGGAGCGACTACGAGCAGTACTTC.

The chain uses TRBV5-4 and TRBJ1-1, with a tentative D call TRBD1 (6 bases). The CDR3 loop spans 13 amino acids. CDR1 is SGHNT and CDR2 is YYREEE in the germline V gene (reference sequence). V lost 5 bases and J lost 7, with 15 bases in between. The CDR3 spells CASSPGQPVEAFF. The CDR3 nucleotides read TGTGCCAGCAGTCCCGGACAGCCTGTTGAAGCTTTCTTT.

The chain carries TRBV5-1 and TRBJ1-1; 9 bases are shared with TRBD1. V shed 4 bases, J shed 1 base, and the junction held 8 bases outside the gene matches. CDR3 size: 16 residues. Germline CDR1 and CDR2: SGHRS and YFSETQ. Here the CDR3 reads CASSVDGQGRNTEAFF. The CDR3, as DNA: TGCGCCAGCAGCGTCGACGGACAGGGGAGGAACACTGAAGCTTTCTTT.

The V and J genes are TRBV21-1 and TRBJ2-1; the D segment call TRBD2 is taken from the table without a DNA check. TRBV21-1 constitutes a pseudogene. CDR3 length: 16 amino acids. The chain's CDR3 is CAGDTLTSERYNEQFF. The CDR3, as DNA: TGTGCCGGGGACACCCTCACTAGCGAGAGATACAATGAGCAGTTCTTC.

The chain links TRBV3-1 (or the pseudogene TRBV3-2) to TRBJ2-5; tentatively, D is TRBD2 (6 bases). The V gene's germline CDR1 is LGHDT and CDR2 YNNKEL (reference sequence). CDR3 size: 13 residues. With 9 bases removed from V and 1 base from J, the gap between germline ends came to 12 bases. CDR3 protein: CASARGGQETQYF. The DNA for the CDR3 is TGTGCCAGTGCCCGGGGAGGCCAAGAGACCCAGTACTTC.

This clone was seen only once. V is TRBV6-6 and J is TRBJ2-3; D unresolved. The germline V and J ends were trimmed by 6 bases and 2 bases, with 9 bases remaining between them. This CDR3 is 13 amino acids long. From germline, CDR1 is MNHNY and CDR2 SVGAGI (reference sequence). The CDR3 sequence: CASSSSLTDTQYF. CDR3 nucleotide sequence: TGTGCCAGCAGCTCCTCCCTCACAGATACGCAGTATTTT.

V gene TRBV27 combines with J gene TRBJ2-3; TRBD2 is a possible D gene (5 bases). V shed 5 bases and J shed 6 bases, with 15 bases lying between them. The CDR3 is made up of 14 amino acids. Germline CDR1 is MNHEY and CDR2 is SMNVEV (reference sequence). CDR3 nucleotide sequence: TGTGCCAGCAGTATTGGGCCCTCGGGGGATACGCAGTATTTT. Protein sequence: CASSIGPSGDTQYF.